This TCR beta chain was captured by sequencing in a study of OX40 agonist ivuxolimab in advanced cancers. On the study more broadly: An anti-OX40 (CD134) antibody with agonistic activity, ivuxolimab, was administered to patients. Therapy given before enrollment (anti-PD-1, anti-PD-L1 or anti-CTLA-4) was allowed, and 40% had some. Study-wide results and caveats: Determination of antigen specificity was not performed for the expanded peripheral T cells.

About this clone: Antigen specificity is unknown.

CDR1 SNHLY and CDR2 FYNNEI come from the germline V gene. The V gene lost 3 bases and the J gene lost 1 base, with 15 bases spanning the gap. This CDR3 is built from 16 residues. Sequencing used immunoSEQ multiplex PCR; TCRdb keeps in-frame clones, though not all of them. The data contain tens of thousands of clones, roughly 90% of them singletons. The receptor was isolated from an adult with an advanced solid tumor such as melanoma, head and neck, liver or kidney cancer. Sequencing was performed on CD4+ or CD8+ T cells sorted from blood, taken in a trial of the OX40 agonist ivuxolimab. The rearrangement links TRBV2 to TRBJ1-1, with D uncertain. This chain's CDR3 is CASSDRARSPNTEAFF. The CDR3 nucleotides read TGTGCCAGCAGTGACAGAGCCCGATCACCGAACACTGAAGCTTTCTTT.